A single sample is the source of the 20 T cell receptor beta chains below, sequenced in a study of T cells after yellow fever vaccination (dated by TCRdb to about 2019). The treatment or condition label corresponds to: live attenuated yellow fever vaccine strain. Libraries were constructed by 5' RACE. This sample was sequenced with an Illumina NovaSeq 6000. In-frame beta chains were kept once TCRdb had trimmed the public reads at Q25 with fastp and called clones with MiXCR. Each CDR3 protein appears once, grouped with its most common genes and DNA. The sample table contains roughly 340,000 distinct CDR3 sequences; only one count was recorded for almost 4% of them. Clones ranked in the top ten supply 20% to 30% of the sample. The sample consisted of PBMCs, taken 5 days after the yellow fever booster vaccination. The receptors were gathered from a man aged 18-30 years who received the YFV17D yellow fever vaccine.

The table lists this clonotype with a few counts. The gene calls are TRBV4-3 and TRBJ2-7, with D maybe TRBD1 (5 bases). Deletions cut 5 bases from V and 4 bases from J, with 12 bases between. Per germline, CDR1 LGHNA and CDR2 YSLEER. The CDR3 runs 13 residues. As DNA, the CDR3 is TGCGCCAGCAGCGAAATGCAGGGATACGAGCAGTACTTC. Protein product: CASSEMQGYEQYF.

This clonotype has only a few counts. Here the CDR3 reads CASRPDGYQPQHF. DNA for the CDR3: TGTGCCAGCAGACCGGACGGATATCAGCCCCAGCATTTT. The V call is TRBV6-5, the J call TRBJ1-5; D unclear. Germline V gene lookup returns CDR1 MNHEY and CDR2 SVGAGI. There are 13 residues in the CDR3. V was cut by 6 bases and J by 5 bases, with 11 bases left in between.

This clonotype was observed at least ten times. The chain uses TRBV5-1 and TRBJ2-1; tentative D call: TRBD2 (6 bases). Trimming took off 2 bases at V and 6 bases at J, with 9 bases between the two ends. The V gene's germline CDR1 is SGHRS and CDR2 YFSETQ. The CDR3 consists of 13 residues. The CDR3 sequence is CASSFPGGNEQFF. CDR3 coding DNA: TGCGCCAGCAGCTTTCCCGGGGGCAATGAGCAGTTCTTC.

In this sample, this clonotype turned up a few times. The chain is built from TRBV13 and TRBJ2-1; tentatively, D is TRBD1 (6 bases). The germline V and J ends were trimmed by 6 bases and 13 bases, with 16 bases remaining between them. Germline CDR1 and CDR2: PRHDT and FYEKMQ (reference sequence). This CDR3 has 12 residues. CDR3 in amino acids: CASSRETGFQFF. The CDR3 DNA is TGTGCCAGCAGTCGCGAAACAGGGTTCCAGTTCTTC.

This chain links TRBV12-3 or TRBV12-4 with TRBJ2-3; D call uncertain. The CDR3 extends over 11 amino acids. With 7 bases removed from V and 5 bases from J, the gap between germline ends came to 7 bases. The DNA of the CDR3 is TGTGCCAGCAACCAGCTAGATACGCAGTATTTT. Protein product: CASNQLDTQYF.

This clonotype was seen a few times. CDR3 in amino acids: CSARDSLPRETQYF. Written as DNA, the CDR3 is TGCAGTGCTAGAGATTCCCTCCCCCGAGAGACCCAGTACTTC. The chain employs TRBV20-1 and TRBJ2-5; D not certain. The CDR3 spans 14 residues. V lost 0 bases to trimming and J lost 4 bases, with 12 bases between them. The germline CDR1 and CDR2 sequences are DFQATT and SNEGSKA (reference sequence).

This clonotype was picked up one time. The V gene is TRBV6-5, the J gene TRBJ1-4; 8 bases agree with TRBD1. The CDR3 consists of 15 residues. Germline loops: CDR1 MNHEY, CDR2 SVGAGI. V lost 6 bases, J lost 2 bases, and 5 bases stayed unmatched. CDR3 sequence: CASSRRTGTNEKLFF. CDR3 DNA: TGTGCCAGCAGCCGTCGGACAGGGACTAATGAAAAACTGTTTTTT.

This clonotype was recorded many times. The chain combines TRBV6-1 with TRBJ1-2; D is undetermined. The germline V gene has CDR1 MNHNS and CDR2 SASEGT. This CDR3 is built from 13 residues. The V end was cut by 10 bases, the J end by 0 bases, with 12 bases between. Here the CDR3 reads CAIQVTANYGYTF. DNA of the CDR3: TGTGCCATTCAGGTTACGGCTAACTATGGCTACACCTTC.

This clonotype was counted only a few times. The rearrangement uses TRBV5-1 and TRBJ2-5; no clear D. The CDR3 has 13 residues. The germline gives CDR1 SGHRS, CDR2 YFSETQ. The germline V and J ends were trimmed by 2 bases and 2 bases, with 7 bases remaining between them. CDR3 loop: CASSFTDQETQYF. DNA for the CDR3: TGCGCCAGCAGCTTCACGGATCAAGAGACCCAGTACTTC. Combining the CDR3 with reference TRBV5-1 and TRBJ2-5 gives the whole variable domain KAGVTQTPRYLIKTRGQQVTLSCSPISGHRSVSWYQQTPGQGLQFLFEYFSETQRNKGNFPGRFSGRQFSNSRSEMNVSTLELGDSALYLCASSFTDQETQYFGPGTRLLVL.

The chain couples TRBV4-3 to TRBJ1-2; D uncertain. V was trimmed by 0 bases and J by 8 bases, leaving 19 bases between them. Germline CDR1 is LGHNA and CDR2 is YSLEER. The CDR3 spans 16 residues. The CDR3 DNA reads TGCGCCAGCAGCCAAGATCCCGGCCCCAACCCTGGGGGCTACACCTTC. Protein: CASSQDPGPNPGGYTF.

This clonotype turned up a few times. V gene TRBV5-1 combines with J gene TRBJ2-1, with D possibly TRBD2 on 5 matching bases. The CDR3 covers 15 residues. Germline CDR1 is SGHRS and CDR2 is YFSETQ. V was cut by 1 base and J by 0 bases, with 8 bases left in between. In DNA, the CDR3 is TGCGCCAGCAGCTTGAACGGGATCTCCTACAATGAGCAGTTCTTC. Translated: CASSLNGISYNEQFF.

This clonotype was counted ten times or more. The chain uses TRBV20-1 and TRBJ2-1; D may be TRBD2 (6 bases). The germline V gene encodes CDR1 DFQATT and CDR2 SNEGSKA (reference sequence). V lost 6 bases and J 3 bases, leaving 27 bases between the germline ends. The CDR3 extends over 18 amino acids. The CDR3 reads CSAHYVPRRDWGYNEQFF. CDR3 nucleotides: TGCAGTGCCCACTATGTGCCCCGCCGGGACTGGGGCTACAATGAGCAGTTCTTC.

This clonotype has a handful of counts. The genes are TRBV12-3 or TRBV12-4 and TRBJ2-3; maybe TRBD1 (5 bases). The CDR3 consists of 16 residues. V was shortened by 2 bases and J by 6 bases, with 18 bases between the two germline ends. The CDR3 DNA reads as TGTGCCAGCAGTTTACTTCAGGGCCCGAATAGGGATACGCAGTATTTT. Its protein is CASSLLQGPNRDTQYF.

This clonotype was recorded a few times. The genes are TRBV19 and TRBJ2-3; 10 bases are shared with TRBD1. The V gene end was trimmed by 6 bases and the J gene end by 2 bases; junction bases not matched to a gene: 8. The CDR3 contains 16 residues. Germline CDR1 is LNHDA and CDR2 is SQIVND (reference sequence). The CDR3 sequence: CASSRDRGSTTDTQYF. The CDR3 nucleotides read TGTGCCAGTAGCCGGGACAGGGGATCGACCACAGATACGCAGTATTTT. The variable domain in full, completed from reference TRBV19 and TRBJ2-3, reads DGGITQSPKYLFRKEGQNVTLSCEQNLNHDAMYWYRQDPGQGLRLIYYSQIVNDFQKGDIAEGYSVSREKKESFPLTVTSAQKNPTAFYLCASSRDRGSTTDTQYFGPGTRLTVL.

This clonotype showed up many times. The rearrangement joins TRBV4-1 to TRBJ2-5; 7 bases are a match to TRBD2. This CDR3 has 15 residues. Germline V lookup: CDR1 MGHRA, CDR2 YSYEKL. Trimming cost V 5 bases and J 5 bases; bases outside gene matches: 11. CDR3 region: CASSTHPTSFETQYF. Written as DNA, the CDR3 is TGCGCCAGCAGCACCCACCCGACTAGCTTCGAGACCCAGTACTTC.

This clonotype was detected a few times. The chain joins TRBV27 to TRBJ2-7; D is unresolved. The germline gives CDR1 MNHEY, CDR2 SMNVEV (reference sequence). Trimming removed 3 bases from V and 6 bases from J, with 9 bases in between. The CDR3 runs to 12 residues. In DNA form, the CDR3 reads TGTGCCAGCAGTTTTACCTCAGGCGAGCAGTACTTC. This encodes CASSFTSGEQYF.

The chain carries TRBV20-1 and TRBJ2-7; D not certain. Germline lookup yields CDR1 DFQATT and CDR2 SNEGSKA (reference sequence). V was clipped by 0 bases and J by 1 base, with 10 bases between them. This CDR3 is 14 amino acids long. The CDR3 DNA sequence: TGCAGTGCTAGAGATCTGGAAGGATCCTACGAGCAGTACTTC. It specifies CSARDLEGSYEQYF.

There are a few counts of this clonotype. V and J are TRBV28 and TRBJ2-5, with D possibly being TRBD2 (5 bases). This CDR3 is 14 amino acids long. Germline CDR1 reads MDHEN; CDR2 reads SYDVKM. The V gene lost 2 bases and the J gene lost 9 bases, with 16 bases spanning the gap. This CDR3 reads CASSLSGLDGAQYF. The DNA of the CDR3 is TGTGCCAGCAGTTTAAGCGGACTTGATGGGGCCCAGTACTTC.

This clonotype was picked up many times. J is TRBJ2-5 and V is TRBV7-2; TRBD1 aligns across 10 bases. The CDR3 consists of 16 residues. Per the germline V gene, CDR1 is SGHTA and CDR2 is FQGNSA. The J segment lost 2 bases and the V segment lost 2 bases, leaving 5 bases of the junction unmatched. CDR3 sequence (DNA): TGTGCCAGCAGCTTAAGAGACAGGGGGCGGCAAGAGACCCAGTACTTC. Protein: CASSLRDRGRQETQYF.

V is TRBV5-1 and J is TRBJ2-2; 8 bases align to TRBD2. The CDR3 has 16 residues. V trimming: 6 bases; J trimming: 4 bases; junction bases outside the gene matches: 11. Germline V CDR1 and CDR2: SGHRS, YFSETQ. The CDR3 bases are TGCGCCAGCATTCCGTCGGGGGGGCCGTTCACCGGGGAGCTGTTTTTT. The encoded protein is CASIPSGGPFTGELFF. The full variable domain, with the rest looked up from reference TRBV5-1 and TRBJ2-2, is KAGVTQTPRYLIKTRGQQVTLSCSPISGHRSVSWYQQTPGQGLQFLFEYFSETQRNKGNFPGRFSGRQFSNSRSEMNVSTLELGDSALYLCASIPSGGPFTGELFFGEGSRLTVL.